This is a list of T cell receptor beta chains from one sample in a study of CD8 T cells in ankylosing spondylitis. TCRdb reprocessed the 5' RACE reads via MiXCR and lists one record per CDR3 protein. This sample has approximately 250,000 distinct CDR3 sequences; roughly 32% occur once, and the top ten carry roughly 4%. The sample taken for sequencing was blood, either unsorted or a sorted T cell fraction (not recorded which). The receptors here all came from a male donor with ankylosing spondylitis or in good health (not recorded which). Both conserved end residues are trimmed from each CDR3.

v_gene | CDR3aa
TRBV4-1 | ASSQVTPRGNYEQY
TRBV20-1 | SGRGPRDTEAF
TRBV5-1 | ASSSLAGGDNEQF
TRBV25-1 | ASSEATSRF
TRBV5-1 | ASSLVGGDYNEQF
TRBV5-1 | ASSLLTTLFRHNEQF
TRBV6-5 | ASSYSRTGSIYEQY
TRBV7-9 | ASSSRGEETQY
TRBV7-3 | ASSPPLGELF
TRBV4-1 | ASYGQGTDTQY
TRBV27 | ASSPRLAGGGSEQF
TRBV20-1 | SATNRVSETQY
TRBV7-2 | ASNWRGRRQETQY
TRBV5-1 | ARGGSSYNEQF
TRBV28 | ASSGRRGTQY
TRBV7-2 | ASSLGGTAQY
TRBV20-1 | SARDFGGIAVAF
TRBV7-8 | ASRPRRDARDTQY
TRBV7-9 | ASSFDGGGEKLF
TRBV7-9 | ASSLPSDVYQETQY
TRBV20-1 | SARDRGRAPGELF
TRBV6-5 | ASLAGGYGYT
TRBV12-3/TRBV12-4 | ASSSGGEQF
TRBV2 | ASSDRGDTQY
TRBV6-1 | ASKRDRAQEKLF
TRBV20-1 | SARDGSKDTSNSPLH
TRBV12-3/TRBV12-4 | ASTSTGGTGELF